This record concerns one T cell receptor beta chain sequence. The data belong to a study of blood T cell repertoires in COVID-19. Study information: Samples taken during acute and convalescent COVID-19 were collected in the United States, Italy and Spain.

CDR1 and CDR2 from the germline V gene are SEHNR and FQNEAQ (reference sequence). Trimming removed 5 bases at V and 5 bases at J, with 16 bases between. The CDR3 is 16 residues long. Data came from immunoSEQ multiplex PCR; TCRdb stores just in-frame clones and leaves some out. Of 250,000 to 300,000 clones listed, around 89% were seen once; the top ten hold roughly 6.9%. The source of this sequence is a woman in her twenties or thirties who had recovered from COVID-19. Sequencing was carried out using peripheral blood. V is TRBV7-9 and J is TRBJ1-6, with D tentatively TRBD1 (6 bases). Written as DNA, the CDR3 is TGTGCCAGCAGCATGGGCGTACAGGGCGATAATTCACCCCTCCACTTT. Translation gives CASSMGVQGDNSPLHF. Combining the CDR3 with reference TRBV7-9 and TRBJ1-6 gives the whole variable domain DTGVSQNPRHKITKRGQNVTFRCDPISEHNRLYWYRQTLGQGPEFLTYFQNEAQLEKSRLLSDRFSAERPKGSFSTLEIQRTEQGDSAMYLCASSMGVQGDNSPLHFGNGTRLTVT.